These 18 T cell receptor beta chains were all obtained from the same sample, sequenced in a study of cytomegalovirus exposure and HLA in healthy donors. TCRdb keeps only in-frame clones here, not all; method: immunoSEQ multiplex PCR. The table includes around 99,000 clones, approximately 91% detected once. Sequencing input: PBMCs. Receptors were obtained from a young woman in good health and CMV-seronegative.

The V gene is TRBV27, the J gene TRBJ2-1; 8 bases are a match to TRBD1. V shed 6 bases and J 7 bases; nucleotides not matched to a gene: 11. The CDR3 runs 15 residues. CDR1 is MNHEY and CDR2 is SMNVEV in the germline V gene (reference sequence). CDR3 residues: CASSLTPTGVNEQFF. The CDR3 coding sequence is TGTGCCAGCAGCTTAACCCCGACAGGGGTGAATGAGCAGTTCTTC.

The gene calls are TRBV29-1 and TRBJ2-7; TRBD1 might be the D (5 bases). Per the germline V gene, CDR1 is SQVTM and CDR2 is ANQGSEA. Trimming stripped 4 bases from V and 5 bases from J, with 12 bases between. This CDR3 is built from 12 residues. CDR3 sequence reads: CSVVQGSHEQYF. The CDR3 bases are TGCAGCGTTGTCCAGGGATCCCACGAGCAGTACTTC.

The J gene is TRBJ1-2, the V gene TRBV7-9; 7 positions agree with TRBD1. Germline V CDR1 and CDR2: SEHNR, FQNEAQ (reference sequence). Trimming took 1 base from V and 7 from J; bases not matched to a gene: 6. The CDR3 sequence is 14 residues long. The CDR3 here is CASSLGTGESGYTF. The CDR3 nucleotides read TGTGCCAGCAGCTTAGGAACAGGGGAGAGTGGCTACACCTTC.

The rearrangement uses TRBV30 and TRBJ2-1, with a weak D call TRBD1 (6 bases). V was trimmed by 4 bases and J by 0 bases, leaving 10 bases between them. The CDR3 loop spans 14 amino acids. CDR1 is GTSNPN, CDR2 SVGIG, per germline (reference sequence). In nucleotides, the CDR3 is TGTGCCTGGAATGGACAGTCCTCCTACAATGAGCAGTTCTTC. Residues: CAWNGQSSYNEQFF.

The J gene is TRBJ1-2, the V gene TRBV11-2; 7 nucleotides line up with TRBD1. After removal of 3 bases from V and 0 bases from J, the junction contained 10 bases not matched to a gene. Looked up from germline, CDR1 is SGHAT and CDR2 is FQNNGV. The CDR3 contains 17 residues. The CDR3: CASSFNGQDYTNYGYTF. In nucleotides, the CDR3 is TGTGCCAGCAGCTTTAACGGACAGGACTATACTAACTATGGCTACACCTTC.

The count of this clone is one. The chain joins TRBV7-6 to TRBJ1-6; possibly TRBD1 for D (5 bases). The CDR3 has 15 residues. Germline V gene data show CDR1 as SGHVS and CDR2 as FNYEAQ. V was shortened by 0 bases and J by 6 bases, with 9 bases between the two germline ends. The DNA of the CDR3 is TGTGCCAGCAGCTTAGCGCGGGGGACTAATTCACCCCTCCACTTT. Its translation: CASSLARGTNSPLHF.

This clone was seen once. This chain's CDR3 is CASKQGADTQYF. The CDR3 region has the DNA TGTGCCAGCAAACAGGGAGCAGATACGCAGTATTTT. The gene calls are TRBV25-1 and TRBJ2-3; D possibly corresponds to TRBD1 (6 bases). The CDR3 extends over 12 amino acids. CDR1 and CDR2 (germline): MGHDK, SYGVNS. V lost 7 bases, J lost 4 bases, and 9 bases lay in between.

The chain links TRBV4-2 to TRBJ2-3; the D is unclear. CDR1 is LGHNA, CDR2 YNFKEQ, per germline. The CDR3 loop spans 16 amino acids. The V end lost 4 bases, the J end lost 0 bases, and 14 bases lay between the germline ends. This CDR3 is CASSPYSISSTDTQYF. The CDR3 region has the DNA TGTGCCAGCAGCCCCTACTCAATATCTAGCACAGATACGCAGTATTTT.

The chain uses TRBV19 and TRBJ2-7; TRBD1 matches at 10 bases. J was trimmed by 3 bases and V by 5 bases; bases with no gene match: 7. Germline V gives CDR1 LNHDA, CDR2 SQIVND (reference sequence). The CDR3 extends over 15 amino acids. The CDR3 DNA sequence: TGTGCCAGTAGTGCTGAGGACAGGGGGTACTACGAGCAGTACTTC. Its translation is CASSAEDRGYYEQYF. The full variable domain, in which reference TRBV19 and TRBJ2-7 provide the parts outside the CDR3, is DGGITQSPKYLFRKEGQNVTLSCEQNLNHDAMYWYRQDPGQGLRLIYYSQIVNDFQKGDIAEGYSVSREKKESFPLTVTSAQKNPTAFYLCASSAEDRGYYEQYFGPGTRLTVT.

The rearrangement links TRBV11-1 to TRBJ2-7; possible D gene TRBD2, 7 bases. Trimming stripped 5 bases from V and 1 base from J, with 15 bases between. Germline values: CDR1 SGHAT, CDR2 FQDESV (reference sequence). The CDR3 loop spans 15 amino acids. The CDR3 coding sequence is TGTGCCAGCAGCCATACGGGGGGCAGGTCCTACGAGCAGTACTTC. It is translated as CASSHTGGRSYEQYF.

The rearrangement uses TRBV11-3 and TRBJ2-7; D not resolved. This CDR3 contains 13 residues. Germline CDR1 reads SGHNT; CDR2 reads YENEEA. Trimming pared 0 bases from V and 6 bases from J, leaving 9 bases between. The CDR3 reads CASSLDTSGEQYF. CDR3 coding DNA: TGTGCCAGCAGCTTAGATACGTCGGGCGAGCAGTACTTC.

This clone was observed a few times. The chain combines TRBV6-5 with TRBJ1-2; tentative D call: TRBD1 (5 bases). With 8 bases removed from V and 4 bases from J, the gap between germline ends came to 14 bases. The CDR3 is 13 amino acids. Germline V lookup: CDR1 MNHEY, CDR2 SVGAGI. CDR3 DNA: TGTGCCAGCTACCCCGGGGGGAGCTATGGCTACACCTTC. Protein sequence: CASYPGGSYGYTF.

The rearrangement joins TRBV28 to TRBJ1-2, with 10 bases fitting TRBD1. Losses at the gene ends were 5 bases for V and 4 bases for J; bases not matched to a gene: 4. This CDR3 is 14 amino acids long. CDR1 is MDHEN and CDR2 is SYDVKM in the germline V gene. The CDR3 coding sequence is TGTGCCAGCAGTCGGACAGGGGGGAGCTATGGCTACACCTTC. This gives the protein CASSRTGGSYGYTF.

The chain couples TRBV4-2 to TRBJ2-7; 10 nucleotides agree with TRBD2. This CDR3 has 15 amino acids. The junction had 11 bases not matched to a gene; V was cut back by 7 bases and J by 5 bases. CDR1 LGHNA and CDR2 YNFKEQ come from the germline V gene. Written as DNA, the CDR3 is TGTGCCAGCACCCCATCTTCTAGCGGGGGAGACGAGCAGTACTTC. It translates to CASTPSSSGGDEQYF.

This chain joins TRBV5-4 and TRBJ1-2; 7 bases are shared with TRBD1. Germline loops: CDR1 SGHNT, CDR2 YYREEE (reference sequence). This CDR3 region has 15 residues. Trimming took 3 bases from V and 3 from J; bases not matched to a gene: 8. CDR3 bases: TGTGCCAGCAGCTGGGGGACAGCCGGTTACTATGGCTACACCTTC. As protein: CASSWGTAGYYGYTF.

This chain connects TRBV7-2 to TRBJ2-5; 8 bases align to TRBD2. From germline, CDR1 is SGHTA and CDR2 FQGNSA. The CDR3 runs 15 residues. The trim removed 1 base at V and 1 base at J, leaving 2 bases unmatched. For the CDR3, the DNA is TGTGCCAGCAGCTTAGGCGGGGGGCCCCAAGAGACCCAGTACTTC. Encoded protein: CASSLGGGPQETQYF.

The CDR3 region is CASSLAAGDYNEQFF. CDR3 DNA sequence: TGTGCCAGCAGTTTAGCGGCGGGGGACTACAATGAGCAGTTCTTC. V usage is TRBV27 and J usage is TRBJ2-1, with 7 bases matching TRBD2. This CDR3 is built from 15 residues. V dropped 2 bases and J dropped 3; count of bases not matched to a gene: 4. Germline V gene data show CDR1 as MNHEY and CDR2 as SMNVEV (reference sequence).

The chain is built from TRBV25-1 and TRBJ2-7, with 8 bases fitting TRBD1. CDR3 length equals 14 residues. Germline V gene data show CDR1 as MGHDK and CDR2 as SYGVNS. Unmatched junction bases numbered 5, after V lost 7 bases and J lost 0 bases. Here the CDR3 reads CASNRQGYSYEQYF. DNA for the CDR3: TGTGCCAGCAATAGACAGGGGTACTCCTACGAGCAGTACTTC.